A single sample is the source of the 25 T cell receptor beta chains below, sequenced in a study of blood T cell repertoires in COVID-19. Profiled with immunoSEQ multiplex PCR; TCRdb holds only in-frame clones, not every one. The sample has approximately 230,000 clones; about 86% are singletons. The sequencing sample was made of peripheral blood. Source of these receptors: an elderly man with acute or convalescent COVID-19.

This clone was picked up a small number of times. The V gene is TRBV5-6, the J gene TRBJ2-2; tentatively, D is TRBD1 (6 bases). CDR1 is SGHDT and CDR2 is YYEEEE in the germline V gene. Between the trimmed V and J ends, which lost 3 bases and 6 bases, there was a span of 12 bases. The CDR3 consists of 14 residues. CDR3 sequence (DNA): TGTGCCAGCAGCTATCTACAGGGTCCCGGGGAGCTGTTTTTT. Encoded protein: CASSYLQGPGELFF.

This clone has only a few counts. J is TRBJ2-1 and V is TRBV10-3, with TRBD1 matching 8 bases. Germline CDR1 is ENHRY and CDR2 is SYGVKD. This CDR3 has 14 residues. The ends lost 8 bases at V and 1 base at J; junction bases unmatched: 4. In DNA form, the CDR3 reads TGTGCCATCCAAGGACAGGGATCCTACAATGAGCAGTTCTTC. This encodes CAIQGQGSYNEQFF.

The genes are TRBV5-1 and TRBJ2-7, with TRBD1 matching over 7 bases. The CDR3 loop spans 14 amino acids. J lost 5 bases, V lost 9 bases, and 14 bases had no gene match. Germline CDR1 and CDR2: SGHRS and YFSETQ. The chain's CDR3 is CATAIGTGVDEQYF. The CDR3 DNA follows: TGCGCCACCGCGATCGGTACAGGGGTCGACGAGCAGTACTTC.

The chain couples TRBV6-1 to TRBJ2-1; D is possibly TRBD1 (6 bases). Looked up from germline, CDR1 is MNHNS and CDR2 is SASEGT. The CDR3 covers 16 residues. The V gene lost 4 bases and the J gene lost 7 bases, with 20 bases spanning the gap. The CDR3 is CASSGWGPRLGNEQFF. In DNA form, the CDR3 reads TGTGCCAGCAGTGGTTGGGGGCCCCGTCTAGGGAATGAGCAGTTCTTC.

This clone was seen only once. The chain is built from TRBV19 and TRBJ1-5, with a tentative D call TRBD1 (5 bases). The CDR3 spans 13 residues. The germline V gene has CDR1 LNHDA and CDR2 SQIVND (reference sequence). Trimming stripped 5 bases from V and 3 bases from J, with 8 bases between. The CDR3 spells CASSPGFNQPQHF. CDR3 DNA: TGTGCCAGTAGTCCAGGGTTCAATCAGCCCCAGCATTTT.

The chain couples TRBV14 to TRBJ1-1; D unclear. CDR3 length equals 13 residues. CDR1 is SGHDN, CDR2 FVKESK, per germline. V was clipped by 3 bases and J by 0 bases, with 5 bases between them. The CDR3: CASSQSVNTEAFF. CDR3 sequence (DNA): TGTGCCAGCAGCCAGAGTGTGAACACTGAAGCTTTCTTT.

This chain links TRBV5-4 with TRBJ2-1, with 11 bases aligning to TRBD2. Looked up from germline, CDR1 is SGHNT and CDR2 is YYREEE (reference sequence). There are 15 residues in the CDR3. After removal of 3 bases from V and 4 bases from J, the junction contained 3 bases not matched to a gene. Here the CDR3 DNA reads TGTGCCAGCAGCTCGACTAGCGGGGTTTACAATGAGCAGTTCTTC. Its translation is CASSSTSGVYNEQFF.

The chain employs TRBV18 and TRBJ1-1; 8 bases are shared with TRBD1. The ends lost 3 bases at V and 8 bases at J; junction bases unmatched: 5. The germline V gene encodes CDR1 KGHSH and CDR2 LQKENI. This CDR3 region has 13 residues. CDR3 coding DNA: TGTGCCAGCTCACCTCAGGGGGCGCGGGAAGCTTTCTTT. This translates into CASSPQGAREAFF.

V usage is TRBV19 and J usage is TRBJ2-2; 8 nucleotides match TRBD1. The CDR3 sequence is 14 residues long. Germline CDR1 LNHDA, CDR2 SQIVND (reference sequence). After removal of 8 bases from V and 6 bases from J, the junction contained 8 bases not matched to a gene. The CDR3 nucleotides are TGTGCCAGTGGCGGGACAGGATTTTCCGGGGAGCTGTTTTTT. This gives the protein CASGGTGFSGELFF.

This clone has more than one count but fewer than ten. The chain recombines TRBV11-2 with TRBJ1-2; TRBD1 might be the D (6 bases). Trimming took 5 bases from V and 3 from J, leaving 19 bases between them. Per the germline V gene, CDR1 is SGHAT and CDR2 is FQNNGV. The CDR3 has 16 amino acids. CDR3 sequence (DNA): TGTGCCAGCAGCCGTCTACAGGGCCGAAGGTACTATGGCTACACCTTC. It encodes CASSRLQGRRYYGYTF.

The V gene is TRBV15, the J gene TRBJ2-3, with 8 bases aligning to TRBD2. Germline values: CDR1 LNHNV, CDR2 YYDKDF (reference sequence). J was trimmed by 1 base and V by 3 bases; bases with no gene match: 3. This CDR3 is built from 15 residues. The chain's CDR3 is CATSSLTSGTDTQYF. Written as DNA, the CDR3 is TGTGCCACCAGCAGTCTGACTAGCGGCACAGATACGCAGTATTTT.

This rearrangement joins TRBV19 to TRBJ2-2, with 10 bases matching TRBD1. Per the germline V gene, CDR1 is LNHDA and CDR2 is SQIVND (reference sequence). Trimming removed 6 bases from V and 6 bases from J; junction bases left unmatched: 13. CDR3 size: 17 residues. The DNA for the CDR3 is TGTGCCAGTAGACCCCGCCAGGGACAGGGGATGGCCGGGGAGCTGTTTTTT. This sequence encodes CASRPRQGQGMAGELFF.

The genes are TRBV27 and TRBJ2-1; TRBD2 is a possible D gene (6 bases). Germline CDR1 MNHEY, CDR2 SMNVEV (reference sequence). Trimming took off 2 bases at V and 0 bases at J, with 8 bases between the two ends. The CDR3 runs 15 residues. DNA for the CDR3: TGTGCCAGCAGTTTACAGGGACTCTCCTACAATGAGCAGTTCTTC. This encodes CASSLQGLSYNEQFF.

This clone was counted a single time. The V gene is TRBV27, the J gene TRBJ2-7; 9 bases are shared with TRBD2. The V and J ends lost 2 bases and 2 bases, in that order; junction bases with no gene match: 4. CDR3 size: 15 residues. Looked up from germline, CDR1 is MNHEY and CDR2 is SMNVEV (reference sequence). DNA for the CDR3: TGTGCCAGCAGTTTAATAAGCGGGGGGCCCTACGAGCAGTACTTC. Protein sequence: CASSLISGGPYEQYF.

This clone has just a few counts. V usage is TRBV2 and J usage is TRBJ1-2, with TRBD1 identical over 8 bases. This CDR3 has 15 amino acids. From germline, CDR1 is SNHLY and CDR2 FYNNEI. V lost 6 bases to trimming and J lost 2 bases; unmatched junction nucleotides: 8. CDR3 loop: CASRPSRQGNYGYTF. As DNA, the CDR3 is TGTGCCAGCAGACCGTCGCGACAGGGGAACTATGGCTACACCTTC.

The V and J genes are TRBV3-1 (or the pseudogene TRBV3-2) and TRBJ1-6; D might be TRBD1 (5 bases). The V gene's germline CDR1 is LGHDT and CDR2 YNNKEL (reference sequence). V was cut by 4 bases and J by 10 bases, with 14 bases left in between. There are 14 residues in the CDR3. The CDR3 region has the DNA TGTGCCAGCAGCCTCCCCGGAGGGGCCTCACCCCTCCACTTT. Encoded protein: CASSLPGGASPLHF.

The V call is TRBV18, the J call TRBJ2-1; 7 nucleotides align to TRBD1. CDR1 is KGHSH, CDR2 LQKENI, per germline. The CDR3 is made up of 17 amino acids. V gave up 2 bases and J gave up 6 bases; unmatched junction bases: 13. In DNA form, the CDR3 reads TGTGCCAGCTCACCAAGCGACAGGGCGACAATCTTCAATGAGCAGTTCTTC. Translating it yields CASSPSDRATIFNEQFF.

This clone was found once. The genes are TRBV27 and TRBJ1-2, with 9 nucleotides matching TRBD1. The length of the CDR3 is 17 residues. Germline loops: CDR1 MNHEY, CDR2 SMNVEV (reference sequence). Trimming cost V 2 bases and J 3 bases; bases outside gene matches: 10. CDR3 protein: CASSLRGQGPLHYGYTF. The CDR3 coding sequence is TGTGCCAGCAGTTTAAGAGGACAGGGGCCGCTCCACTATGGCTACACCTTC.

This chain joins TRBV20-1 and TRBJ2-7, with D possibly TRBD2 on 5 matching bases. Looked up from germline, CDR1 is DFQATT and CDR2 is SNEGSKA (reference sequence). V lost 3 bases and J lost 0, with 9 bases in between. The CDR3 contains 13 residues. DNA for the CDR3: TGCAGTGCTAGTGACGGGAACTCCTACGAGCAGTACTTC. Its protein is CSASDGNSYEQYF.

The chain joins TRBV5-4 to TRBJ2-7; 12 bases match TRBD2. Germline CDR1 SGHNT, CDR2 YYREEE (reference sequence). V was clipped by 3 bases and J by 5 bases; unmatched bases: 6. This CDR3 is built from 15 residues. The CDR3 region has the DNA TGTGCCAGCAGCTCGACTAGCGGGAGACTTCACGAGCAGTACTTC. It translates to CASSSTSGRLHEQYF.

The chain carries TRBV27 and TRBJ2-7; 8 bases agree with TRBD1. Germline-derived CDR1 and CDR2 are MNHEY and SMNVEV (reference sequence). The CDR3 extends over 15 amino acids. V lost 6 bases and J lost 4; bases outside the gene matches: 11. The CDR3: CASSLGAGGWYEQYF. CDR3 nucleotides: TGTGCCAGCAGCCTAGGGGCAGGGGGCTGGTACGAGCAGTACTTC.

The chain has TRBV13 and TRBJ1-1; tentative D call: TRBD1 (6 bases). Germline CDR1 is PRHDT and CDR2 is FYEKMQ (reference sequence). This CDR3 has 11 residues. Trimming took 4 bases from V and 10 from J, leaving 10 bases between them. CDR3 amino acids: CASSSRGGAFF. CDR3 DNA: TGTGCCAGCAGCTCCCGAGGGGGAGCTTTCTTT.

This clone was observed a few times. The CDR3 here is CASSSFPPYGYTF. The CDR3 nucleotides read TGTGCCAGCAGTTCCTTTCCCCCCTACGGCTACACCTTC. The chain is built from TRBV6-5 and TRBJ1-2, with D uncertain. V gave up 4 bases and J gave up 8 bases, with 14 bases separating them. This CDR3 is 13 amino acids long. Germline CDR1 reads MNHEY; CDR2 reads SVGAGI.

The chain employs TRBV6-2 or TRBV6-3 and TRBJ2-7; 8 bases are shared with TRBD2. The germline gives CDR1 MNHEY, CDR2 SVGEGT. The CDR3 sequence is 17 residues long. Unmatched junction bases numbered 8, after V lost 0 bases and J lost 1 base. The CDR3 protein is CASSYSTAGGPSYEQYF. The DNA for the CDR3 is TGTGCCAGCAGTTACTCGACGGCGGGAGGCCCTTCCTACGAGCAGTACTTC.

This clone occurred once. The V gene is TRBV24-1, the J gene TRBJ1-5; D is unresolved. Germline values: CDR1 KGHDR, CDR2 SFDVKD. This CDR3 region has 15 residues. The ends were cut back, 4 bases at V and 4 bases at J, with 13 bases in the middle. CDR3 nucleotide sequence: TGTGCCACCAGTGAGTCCGGGAAGATGAATCAGCCCCAGCATTTT. It yields the protein CATSESGKMNQPQHF.